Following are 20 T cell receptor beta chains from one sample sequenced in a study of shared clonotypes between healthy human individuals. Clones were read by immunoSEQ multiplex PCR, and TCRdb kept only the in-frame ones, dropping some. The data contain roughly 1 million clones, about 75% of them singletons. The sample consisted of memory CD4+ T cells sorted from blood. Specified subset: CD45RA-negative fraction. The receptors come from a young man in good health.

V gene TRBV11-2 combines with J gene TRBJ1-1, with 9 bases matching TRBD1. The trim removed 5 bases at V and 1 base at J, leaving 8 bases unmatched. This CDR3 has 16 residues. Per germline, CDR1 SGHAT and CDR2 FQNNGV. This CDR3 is CASSHRTGAGNTEAFF. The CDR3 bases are TGTGCCAGCAGCCATCGGACAGGGGCGGGGAACACTGAAGCTTTCTTT.

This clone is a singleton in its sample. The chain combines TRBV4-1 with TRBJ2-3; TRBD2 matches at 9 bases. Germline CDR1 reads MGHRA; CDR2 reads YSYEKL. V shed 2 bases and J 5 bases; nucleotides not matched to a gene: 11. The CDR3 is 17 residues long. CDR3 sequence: CASSQPGLASSLDTQYF. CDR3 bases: TGCGCCAGCAGCCAACCCGGACTAGCGAGCAGCTTAGATACGCAGTATTTT.

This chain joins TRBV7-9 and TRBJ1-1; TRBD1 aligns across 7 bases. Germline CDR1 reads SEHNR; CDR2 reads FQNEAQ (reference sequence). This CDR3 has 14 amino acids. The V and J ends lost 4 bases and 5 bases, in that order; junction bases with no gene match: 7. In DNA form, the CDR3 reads TGTGCCAGCAGCTCGACAGGGTGGAGGACTGAAGCTTTCTTT. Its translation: CASSSTGWRTEAFF.

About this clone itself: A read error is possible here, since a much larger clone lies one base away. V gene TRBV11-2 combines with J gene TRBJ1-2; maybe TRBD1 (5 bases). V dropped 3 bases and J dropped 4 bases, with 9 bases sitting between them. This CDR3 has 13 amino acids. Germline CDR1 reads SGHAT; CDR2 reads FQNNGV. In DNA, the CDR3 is TGTGCCAGCAGCTTTGGGGGGTCCTATGGCTACACCTTC. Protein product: CASSFGGSYGYTF.

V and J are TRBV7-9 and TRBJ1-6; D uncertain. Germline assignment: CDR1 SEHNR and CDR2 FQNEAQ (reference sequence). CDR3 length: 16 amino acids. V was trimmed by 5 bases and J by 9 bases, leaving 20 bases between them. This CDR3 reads CASSPGSGRVSSPLHF. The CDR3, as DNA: TGTGCCAGCAGCCCCGGATCGGGCCGCGTGAGTTCACCCCTCCACTTT.

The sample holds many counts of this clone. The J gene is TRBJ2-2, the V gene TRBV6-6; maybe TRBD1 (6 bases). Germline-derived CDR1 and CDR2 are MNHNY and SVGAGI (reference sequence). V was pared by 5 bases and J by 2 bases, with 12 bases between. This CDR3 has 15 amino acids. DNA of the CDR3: TGTGCCAGCAGTCCCGTGGGGGCAAACACCGGGGAGCTGTTTTTT. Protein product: CASSPVGANTGELFF.

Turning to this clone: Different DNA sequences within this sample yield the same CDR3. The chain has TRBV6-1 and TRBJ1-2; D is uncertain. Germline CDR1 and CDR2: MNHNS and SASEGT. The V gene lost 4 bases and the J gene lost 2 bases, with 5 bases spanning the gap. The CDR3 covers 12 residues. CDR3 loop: CASSAGNYGYTF. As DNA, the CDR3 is TGTGCCAGCAGTGCTGGCAACTATGGCTACACCTTC.

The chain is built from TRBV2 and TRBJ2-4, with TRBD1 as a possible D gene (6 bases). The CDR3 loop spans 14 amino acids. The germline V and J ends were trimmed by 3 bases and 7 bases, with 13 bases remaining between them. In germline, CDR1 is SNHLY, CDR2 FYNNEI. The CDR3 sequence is CASSEMGAGNIQYF. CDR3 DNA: TGTGCCAGCAGTGAGATGGGGGCCGGGAACATTCAGTACTTC.

The chain's CDR3 is CASSRDRANEQFF. CDR3 DNA: TGCGCCAGCAGCCGGGACAGGGCGAATGAGCAGTTCTTC. J is TRBJ2-1 and V is TRBV5-1, with TRBD1 matching over 9 bases. With V trimmed by 4 bases and J by 7 bases, 3 bases remained unmatched. The CDR3 consists of 13 residues. Germline V gives CDR1 SGHRS, CDR2 YFSETQ.

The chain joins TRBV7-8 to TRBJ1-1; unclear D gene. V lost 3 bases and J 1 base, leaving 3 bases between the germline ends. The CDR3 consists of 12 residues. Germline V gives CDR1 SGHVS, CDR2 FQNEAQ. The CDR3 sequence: CASSFGNTEAFF. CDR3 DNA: TGTGCCAGCAGCTTCGGGAACACTGAAGCTTTCTTT.

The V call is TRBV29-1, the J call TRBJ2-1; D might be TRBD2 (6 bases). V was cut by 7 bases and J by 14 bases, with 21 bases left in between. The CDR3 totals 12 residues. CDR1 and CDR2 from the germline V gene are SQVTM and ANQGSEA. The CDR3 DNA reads TGCAGCGGAGGGTCCTCCGGGACTCGGAAGTTCTTC. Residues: CSGGSSGTRKFF.

CDR3 amino acids: CATSRGRGTKDYEQYF. The CDR3 coding sequence is TGTGCCACCAGCAGGGGCCGTGGGACCAAAGACTACGAGCAGTACTTC. The V gene is TRBV15, the J gene TRBJ2-7; D may match TRBD1 or TRBD2 (5 bases each). The CDR3 is 16 amino acids. V was shortened by 3 bases and J by 3 bases, with 18 bases between the two germline ends. Germline CDR1 is LNHNV and CDR2 is YYDKDF (reference sequence).

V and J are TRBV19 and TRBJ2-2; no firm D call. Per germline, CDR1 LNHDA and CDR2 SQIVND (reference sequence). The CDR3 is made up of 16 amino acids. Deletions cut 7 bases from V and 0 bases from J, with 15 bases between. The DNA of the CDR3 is TGTGCCAGTAAGGGTGGGATCGGCGCGAACACCGGGGAGCTGTTTTTT. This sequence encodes CASKGGIGANTGELFF.

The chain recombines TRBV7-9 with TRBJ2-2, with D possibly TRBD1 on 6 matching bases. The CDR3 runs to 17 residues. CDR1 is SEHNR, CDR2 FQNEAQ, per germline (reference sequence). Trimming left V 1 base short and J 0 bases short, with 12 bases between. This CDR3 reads CASSLEAWTANTGELFF. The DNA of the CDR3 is TGTGCCAGCAGCTTAGAAGCGTGGACAGCGAACACCGGGGAGCTGTTTTTT.

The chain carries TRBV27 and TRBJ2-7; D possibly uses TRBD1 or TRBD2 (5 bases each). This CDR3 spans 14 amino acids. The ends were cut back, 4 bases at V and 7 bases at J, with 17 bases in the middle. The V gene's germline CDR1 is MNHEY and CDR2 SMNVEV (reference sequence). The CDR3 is CASSSTTTWGEQYF. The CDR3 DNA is TGTGCCAGCAGTTCAACTACCACTTGGGGGGAGCAGTACTTC.

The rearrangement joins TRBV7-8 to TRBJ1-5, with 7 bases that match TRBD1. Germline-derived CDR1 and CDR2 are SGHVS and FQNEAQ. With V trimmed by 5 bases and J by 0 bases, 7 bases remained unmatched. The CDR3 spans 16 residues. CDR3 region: CASSLEQGHSNQPQHF. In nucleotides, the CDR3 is TGTGCCAGCAGCCTGGAACAGGGGCATAGCAATCAGCCCCAGCATTTT.

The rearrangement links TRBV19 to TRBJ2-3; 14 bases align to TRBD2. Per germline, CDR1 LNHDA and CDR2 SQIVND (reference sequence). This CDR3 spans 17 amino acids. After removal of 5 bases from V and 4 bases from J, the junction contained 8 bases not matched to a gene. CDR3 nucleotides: TGTGCCAGTAGTTTCCGTGGGACTAGCGGGGGCTCAGATACGCAGTATTTT. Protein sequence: CASSFRGTSGGSDTQYF.

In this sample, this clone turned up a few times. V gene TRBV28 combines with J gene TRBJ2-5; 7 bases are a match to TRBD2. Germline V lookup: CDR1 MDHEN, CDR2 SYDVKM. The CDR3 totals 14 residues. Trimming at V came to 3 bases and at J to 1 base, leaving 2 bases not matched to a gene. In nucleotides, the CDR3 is TGTGCCAGCAGTTTGGGGGGGGTCCAAGAGACCCAGTACTTC. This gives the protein CASSLGGVQETQYF.

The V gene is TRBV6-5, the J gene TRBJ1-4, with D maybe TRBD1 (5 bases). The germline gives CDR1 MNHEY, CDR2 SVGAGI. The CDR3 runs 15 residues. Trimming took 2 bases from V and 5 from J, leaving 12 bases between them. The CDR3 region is CASSYLDSLNEKLFF. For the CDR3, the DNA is TGTGCCAGCAGTTACCTCGACAGCCTGAATGAAAAACTGTTTTTT.

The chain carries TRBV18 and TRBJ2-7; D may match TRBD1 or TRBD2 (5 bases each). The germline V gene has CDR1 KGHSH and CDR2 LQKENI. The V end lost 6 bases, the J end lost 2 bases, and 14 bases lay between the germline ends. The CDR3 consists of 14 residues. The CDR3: CASSAGTDTYEQYF. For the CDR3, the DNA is TGTGCCAGCTCGGCCGGGACCGACACCTACGAGCAGTACTTC.